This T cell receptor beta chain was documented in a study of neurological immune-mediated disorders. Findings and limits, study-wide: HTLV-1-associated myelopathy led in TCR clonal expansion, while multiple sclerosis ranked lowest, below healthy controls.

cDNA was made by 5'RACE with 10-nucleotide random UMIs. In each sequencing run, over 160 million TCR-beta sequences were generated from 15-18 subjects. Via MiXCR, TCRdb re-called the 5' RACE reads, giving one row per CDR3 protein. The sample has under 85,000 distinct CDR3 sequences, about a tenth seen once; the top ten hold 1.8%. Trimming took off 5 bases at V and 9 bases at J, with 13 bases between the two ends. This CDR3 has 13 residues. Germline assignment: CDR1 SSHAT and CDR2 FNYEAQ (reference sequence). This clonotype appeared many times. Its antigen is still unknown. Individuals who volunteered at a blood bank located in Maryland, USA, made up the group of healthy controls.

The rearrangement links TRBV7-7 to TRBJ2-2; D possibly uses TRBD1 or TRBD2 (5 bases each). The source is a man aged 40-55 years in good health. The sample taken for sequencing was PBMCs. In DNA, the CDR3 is TGTGCCAGCAGCGTGGGGGTTTCGCGGGAGCTGTTTTTT. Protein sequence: CASSVGVSRELFF. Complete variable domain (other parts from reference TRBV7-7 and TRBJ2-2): GAGVSQSPRYKVTKRGQDVTLRCDPISSHATLYWYQQALGQGPEFLTYFNYEAQPDKSGLPSDRFSAERPEGSISTLTIQRTEQRDSAMYRCASSVGVSRELFFGEGSRLTVL.